This T cell receptor beta chain was captured by sequencing in a study of T cell responses to AZD1222 COVID-19 vaccine. Profiled with immunoSEQ multiplex PCR; TCRdb holds only in-frame clones, not every one. Seen here are tens of thousands of clones, 84% observed once, and the top ten hold 10% to 13%. Regarding the study as a whole: None of the repertoires were sampled until the peak T cell response had passed.

The CDR3 contains 14 residues. The V gene's germline CDR1 is MNHEY and CDR2 SVGEGT. Trimming left V 2 bases short and J 7 bases short, with 14 bases between. Regarding this clone: Its antigen is undetermined.

This material consisted of peripheral blood, taken on day 0 of AZD1222 vaccination. The gene calls are TRBV6-2 or TRBV6-3 and TRBJ1-1; TRBD1 might be the D (6 bases). This TCR came from an adult in good health. The CDR3 loop is CASSYVRGASEAFF. The CDR3 DNA is TGTGCCAGCAGTTACGTTCGGGGGGCCAGTGAAGCTTTCTTT.